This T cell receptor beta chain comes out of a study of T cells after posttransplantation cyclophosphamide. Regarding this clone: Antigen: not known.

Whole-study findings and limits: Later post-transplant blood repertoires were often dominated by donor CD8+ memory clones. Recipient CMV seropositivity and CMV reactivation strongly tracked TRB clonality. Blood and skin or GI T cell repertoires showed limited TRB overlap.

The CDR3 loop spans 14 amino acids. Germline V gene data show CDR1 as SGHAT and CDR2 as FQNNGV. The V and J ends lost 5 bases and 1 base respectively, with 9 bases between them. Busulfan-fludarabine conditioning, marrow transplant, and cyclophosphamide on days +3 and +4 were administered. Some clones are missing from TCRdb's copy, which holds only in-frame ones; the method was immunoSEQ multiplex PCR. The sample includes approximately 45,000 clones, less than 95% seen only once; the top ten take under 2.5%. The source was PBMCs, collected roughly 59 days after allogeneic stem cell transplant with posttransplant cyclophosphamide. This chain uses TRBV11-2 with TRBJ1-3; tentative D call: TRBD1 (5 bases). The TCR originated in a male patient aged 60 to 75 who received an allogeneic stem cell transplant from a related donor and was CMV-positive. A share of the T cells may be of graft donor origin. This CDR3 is CASSTRGSGNTIYF. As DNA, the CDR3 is TGTGCCAGCAGCACCCGGGGGTCTGGAAACACCATATATTTT. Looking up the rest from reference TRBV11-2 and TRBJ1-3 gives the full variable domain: EAGVAQSPRYKIIEKRQSVAFWCNPISGHATLYWYQQILGQGPKLLIQFQNNGVVDDSQLPKDRFSAERLKGVDSTLKIQPAKLEDSAVYLCASSTRGSGNTIYFGEGSWLTVV.